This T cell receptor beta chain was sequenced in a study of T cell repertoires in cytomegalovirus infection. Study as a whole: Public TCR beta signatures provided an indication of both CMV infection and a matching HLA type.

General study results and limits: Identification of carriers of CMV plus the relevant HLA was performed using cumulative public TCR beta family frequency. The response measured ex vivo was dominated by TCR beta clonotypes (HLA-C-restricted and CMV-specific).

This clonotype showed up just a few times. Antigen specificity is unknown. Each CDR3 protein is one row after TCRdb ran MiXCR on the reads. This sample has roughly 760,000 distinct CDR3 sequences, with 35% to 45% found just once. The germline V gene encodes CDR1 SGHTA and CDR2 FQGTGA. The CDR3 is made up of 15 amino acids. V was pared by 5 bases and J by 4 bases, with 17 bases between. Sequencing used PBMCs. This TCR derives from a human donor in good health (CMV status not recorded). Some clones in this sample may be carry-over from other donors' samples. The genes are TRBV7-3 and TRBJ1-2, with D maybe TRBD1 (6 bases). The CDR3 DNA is TGTGCCAGCAGCGCACAGGGAGGAACTCCCTATGGCTACACCTTC. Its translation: CASSAQGGTPYGYTF.